This T cell receptor beta chain was identified in a study of PD-1 blockade in mismatch repair-deficient tumors. Only in-frame clones appear in the TCRdb table, and some are missing; sequencing was by immunoSEQ multiplex PCR. The data show some 10,000 clones, 90% to 95% seen once. Study-level results: All three positive peptides came from frameshift mutations, yielding 110 to 150 blood TCRs. Tumor-resident clones, often absent from pretreatment blood, expanded after pembrolizumab and then contracted.

With respect to this clone: Its antigen is as yet unknown.

Trimming stripped 1 base from V and 0 bases from J, with 15 bases between. This CDR3 region has 18 residues. Germline loops: CDR1 MNHEY, CDR2 SMNVEV (reference sequence). Described time point: 10-day in vitro stimulation with candidate neoantigen peptide 3. Cells were stimulated roughly 10 days with each of roughly seven ELISpot-reactive neoantigens. A no-peptide control culture served as baseline for clone fold changes. This sequence joins TRBV27 and TRBJ1-4, with D possibly TRBD1 on 5 matching bases. The TCR comes from an adult with mismatch repair-deficient cancer. The specimen was cells cultured in vitro, collected from a patient treated with pembrolizumab. The CDR3: CASSLWGPLDATNEKLFF. The CDR3 region has the DNA TGTGCCAGCAGTTTATGGGGACCTTTAGATGCAACTAATGAAAAACTGTTTTTT.